The source of this T cell receptor (beta chain) is a study of blood T cell repertoires in COVID-19. Study-level information: Nucleic acid was either cDNA or gDNA, and it came from T cells, B-cell-depleted T cells, or PBMCs.

The germline V and J ends were trimmed by 1 base and 0 bases, with 7 bases remaining between them. Germline CDR1 is SGHNT and CDR2 is YENEEA. This CDR3 region has 14 residues. Clones were read by immunoSEQ multiplex PCR, and TCRdb kept only the in-frame ones, dropping some. The data contain fewer than 350,000 clones, 88% of them singletons. This clone was counted a single time. Participants' own reports of clinical history determined their cohort assignment. Specimen: PBMCs or T cells enriched from blood (not recorded which). The clonotype was recovered from a woman aged 55-70 years in a cohort exposed to, infected with or recovered from COVID-19 (not recorded which). V gene TRBV11-3 combines with J gene TRBJ2-7; D not resolved. Here the CDR3 reads CASSLGQNSYEQYF. The CDR3 DNA reads TGTGCCAGCAGCTTAGGGCAGAACTCCTACGAGCAGTACTTC.